These T cell receptor beta chains were read from a single sample in a study of shared clonotypes between healthy human individuals. Using immunoSEQ multiplex PCR, the repertoire was profiled, and TCRdb retains in-frame clones only, with some absent. The profile shows about 580,000 clones, roughly 98% of them singletons. Sequenced sample: naive CD8+ T cells sorted from blood. The receptors originated from a man aged 25-40 years in good health. Each CDR3 is given without its conserved first and last residue. Some rows have no size entry. The others give once, few or many, or a class for an expanded clone.

NA	TRBV5-4	TRBJ2-7	ASSLREGLYYEQY
NA	TRBV27	TRBJ2-2	ASRPILAGGPSNTGELF
NA	TRBV12-5	TRBJ2-2	ASGLALGLANTGELF
NA	TRBV7-8	TRBJ1-1	ASSLAGTEEAF
NA	TRBV6-5	TRBJ2-2	ASSLTGGVTGELF
NA	TRBV7-9	TRBJ2-1	ASSPPAGFNEQF
NA	TRBV2	TRBJ2-2	ATPGSDPRELF
NA	TRBV28	TRBJ1-2	ASSLGEEDGYT
NA	TRBV30	TRBJ2-1	AWSVPGALYNEQF
NA	TRBV27	TRBJ2-5	ASRSTGFPETQY
NA	TRBV9	TRBJ1-5	ASTTGRTGNVIGDQPQH
NA	TRBV27	TRBJ2-2	ASSSIAGANTGELF
NA	TRBV2	TRBJ2-5	ASSARFDSPQETQY
NA	TRBV4-3	TRBJ2-2	ASSQDRVAGDNTGELF
NA	TRBV29-1	TRBJ2-1	SVEVAGVNEQF
NA	TRBV19	TRBJ2-7	ASSISASSYEQY
NA	TRBV6-5	TRBJ1-2	ASSYSRGRIDGYT
once	TRBV9	TRBJ2-2	ASSVASRNTGELF
NA	TRBV7-9	TRBJ2-7	ASSPAQGNEQY
NA	TRBV10-2	TRBJ1-5	ASGRGQPQH
NA	TRBV5-1	TRBJ2-3	ASSLVQGRTDTQY
NA	TRBV29-1	TRBJ2-2	SVGVANTGELF
NA	TRBV5-8	TRBJ1-1	ASSLGWNTEAF